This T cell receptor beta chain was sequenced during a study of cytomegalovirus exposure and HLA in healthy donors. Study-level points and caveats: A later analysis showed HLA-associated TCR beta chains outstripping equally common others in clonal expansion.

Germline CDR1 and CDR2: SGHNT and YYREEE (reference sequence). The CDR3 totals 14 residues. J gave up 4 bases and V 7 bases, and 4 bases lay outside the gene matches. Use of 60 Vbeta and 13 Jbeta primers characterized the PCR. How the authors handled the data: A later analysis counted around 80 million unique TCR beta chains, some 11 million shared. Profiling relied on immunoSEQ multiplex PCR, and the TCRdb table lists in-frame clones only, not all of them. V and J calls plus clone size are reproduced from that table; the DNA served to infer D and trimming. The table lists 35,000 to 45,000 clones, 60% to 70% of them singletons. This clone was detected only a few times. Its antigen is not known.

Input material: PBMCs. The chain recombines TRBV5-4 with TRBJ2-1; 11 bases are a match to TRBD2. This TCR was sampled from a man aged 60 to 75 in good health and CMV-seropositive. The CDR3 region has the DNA TGTGCCAGCGGATTAGCGGGAGGGTACAATGAGCAGTTCTTC. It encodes CASGLAGGYNEQFF.